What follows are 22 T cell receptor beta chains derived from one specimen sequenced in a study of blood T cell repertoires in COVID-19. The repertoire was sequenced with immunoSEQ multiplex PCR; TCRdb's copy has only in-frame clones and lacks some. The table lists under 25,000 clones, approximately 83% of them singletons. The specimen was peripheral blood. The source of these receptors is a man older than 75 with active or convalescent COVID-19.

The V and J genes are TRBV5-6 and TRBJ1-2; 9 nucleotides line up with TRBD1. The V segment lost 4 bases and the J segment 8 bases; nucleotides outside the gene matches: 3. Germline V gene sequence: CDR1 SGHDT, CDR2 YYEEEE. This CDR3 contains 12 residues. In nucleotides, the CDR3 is TGTGCCAGCAGCCGGGACAGGGTAGGCTACACCTTC. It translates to CASSRDRVGYTF.

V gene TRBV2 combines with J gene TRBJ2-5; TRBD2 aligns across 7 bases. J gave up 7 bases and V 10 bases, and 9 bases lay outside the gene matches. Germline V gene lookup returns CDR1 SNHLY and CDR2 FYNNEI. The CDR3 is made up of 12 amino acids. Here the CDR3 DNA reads TGTGCCACTCAACAAGGGGAGGGGACCCAGTACTTC. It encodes CATQQGEGTQYF.

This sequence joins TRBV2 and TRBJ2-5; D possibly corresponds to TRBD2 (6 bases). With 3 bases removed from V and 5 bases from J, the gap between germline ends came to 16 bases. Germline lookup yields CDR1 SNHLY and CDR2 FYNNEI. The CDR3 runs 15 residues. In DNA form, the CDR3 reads TGTGCCAGCAGTGAGGAGGGTCAAACCGGGGAGACCCAGTACTTC. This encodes CASSEEGQTGETQYF.

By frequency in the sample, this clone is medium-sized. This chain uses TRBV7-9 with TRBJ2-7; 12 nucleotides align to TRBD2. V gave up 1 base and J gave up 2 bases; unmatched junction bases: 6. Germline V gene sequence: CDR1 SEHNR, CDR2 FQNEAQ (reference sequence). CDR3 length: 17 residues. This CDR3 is CASSLGTSGARAYEQYF. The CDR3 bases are TGTGCCAGCAGCTTAGGGACTAGCGGGGCCCGCGCCTACGAGCAGTACTTC.

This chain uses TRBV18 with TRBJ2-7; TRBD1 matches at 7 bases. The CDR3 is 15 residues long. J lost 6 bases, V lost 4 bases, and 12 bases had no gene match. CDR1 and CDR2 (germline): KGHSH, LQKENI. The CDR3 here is CASSLLDRPSGEQYF. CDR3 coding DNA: TGTGCCAGCTCACTCCTGGACAGGCCATCCGGCGAGCAGTACTTC. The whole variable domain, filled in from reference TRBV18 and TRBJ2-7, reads NAGVMQNPRHLVRRRGQEARLRCSPMKGHSHVYWYRQLPEEGLKFMVYLQKENIIDESGMPKERFSAEFPKEGPSILRIQQVVRGDSAAYFCASSLLDRPSGEQYFGPGTRLTVT.

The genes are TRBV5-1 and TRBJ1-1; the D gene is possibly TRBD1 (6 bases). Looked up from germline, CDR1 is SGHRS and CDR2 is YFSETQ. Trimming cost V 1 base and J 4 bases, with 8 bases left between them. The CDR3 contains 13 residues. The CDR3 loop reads CASSLTGFTEAFF. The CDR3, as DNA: TGCGCCAGCAGCTTGACAGGGTTCACTGAAGCTTTCTTT.

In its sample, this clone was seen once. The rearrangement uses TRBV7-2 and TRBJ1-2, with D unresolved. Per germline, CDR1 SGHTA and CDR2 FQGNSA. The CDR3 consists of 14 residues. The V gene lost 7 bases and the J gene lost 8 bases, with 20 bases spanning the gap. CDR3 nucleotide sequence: TGTGCCAGCAACGCATTTTCAACCGGGAGCGGCTACACCTTC. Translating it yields CASNAFSTGSGYTF.

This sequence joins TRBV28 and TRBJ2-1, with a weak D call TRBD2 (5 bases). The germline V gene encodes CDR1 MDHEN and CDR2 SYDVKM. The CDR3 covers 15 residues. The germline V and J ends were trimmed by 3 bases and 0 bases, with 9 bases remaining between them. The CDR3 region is CASSLRDPSYNEQFF. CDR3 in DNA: TGTGCCAGCAGTTTGAGGGATCCCTCCTACAATGAGCAGTTCTTC.

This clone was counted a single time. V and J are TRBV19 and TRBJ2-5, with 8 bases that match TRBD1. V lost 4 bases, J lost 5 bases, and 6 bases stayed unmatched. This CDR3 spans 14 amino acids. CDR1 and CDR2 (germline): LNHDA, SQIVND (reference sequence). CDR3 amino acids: CASSRQGLWETQYF. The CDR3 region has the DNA TGTGCCAGTAGTAGACAGGGGCTCTGGGAGACCCAGTACTTC.

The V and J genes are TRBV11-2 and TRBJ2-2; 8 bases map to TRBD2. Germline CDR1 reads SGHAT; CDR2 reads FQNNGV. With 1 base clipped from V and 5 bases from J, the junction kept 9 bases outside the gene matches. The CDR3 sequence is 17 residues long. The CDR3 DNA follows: TGTGCCAGCAGCTTAGTCGGCGGGGGGATATTAACCGGGGAGCTGTTTTTT. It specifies CASSLVGGGILTGELFF. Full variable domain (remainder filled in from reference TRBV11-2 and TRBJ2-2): EAGVAQSPRYKIIEKRQSVAFWCNPISGHATLYWYQQILGQGPKLLIQFQNNGVVDDSQLPKDRFSAERLKGVDSTLKIQPAKLEDSAVYLCASSLVGGGILTGELFFGEGSRLTVL.

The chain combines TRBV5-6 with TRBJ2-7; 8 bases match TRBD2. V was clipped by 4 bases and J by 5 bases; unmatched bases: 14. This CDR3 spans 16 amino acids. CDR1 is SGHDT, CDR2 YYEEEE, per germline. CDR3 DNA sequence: TGTGCCAGCAGCCCGGGGGGCCAGCGGGAGTGGCACGAGCAGTACTTC. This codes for CASSPGGQREWHEQYF.

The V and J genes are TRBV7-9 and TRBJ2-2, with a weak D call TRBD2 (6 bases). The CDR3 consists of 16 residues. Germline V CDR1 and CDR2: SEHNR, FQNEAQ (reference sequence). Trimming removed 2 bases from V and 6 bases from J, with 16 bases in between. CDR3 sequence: CASSLRRGGAAGELFF. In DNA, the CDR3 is TGTGCCAGCAGCTTACGACGAGGAGGGGCGGCCGGGGAGCTGTTTTTT.

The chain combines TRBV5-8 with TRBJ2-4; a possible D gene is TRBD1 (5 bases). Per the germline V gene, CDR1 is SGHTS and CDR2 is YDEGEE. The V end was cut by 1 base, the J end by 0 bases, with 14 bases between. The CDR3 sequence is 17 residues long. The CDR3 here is CASSLTQGARAKNIQYF. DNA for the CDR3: TGTGCCAGCAGCTTGACCCAGGGCGCCCGAGCCAAAAACATTCAGTACTTC.

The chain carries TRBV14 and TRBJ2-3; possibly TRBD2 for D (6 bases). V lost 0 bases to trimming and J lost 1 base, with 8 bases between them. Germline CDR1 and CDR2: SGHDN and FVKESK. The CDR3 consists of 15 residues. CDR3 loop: CASSQERGRTDTQYF. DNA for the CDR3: TGTGCCAGCAGCCAAGAGCGGGGACGCACAGATACGCAGTATTTT.

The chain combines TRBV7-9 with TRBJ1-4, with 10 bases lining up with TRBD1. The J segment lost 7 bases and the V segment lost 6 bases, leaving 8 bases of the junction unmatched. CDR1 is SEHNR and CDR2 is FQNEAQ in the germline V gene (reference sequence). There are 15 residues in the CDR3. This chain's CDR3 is CASSPRTGGIEKLFF. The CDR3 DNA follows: TGTGCCAGCAGTCCCCGGACAGGGGGTATTGAAAAACTGTTTTTT.

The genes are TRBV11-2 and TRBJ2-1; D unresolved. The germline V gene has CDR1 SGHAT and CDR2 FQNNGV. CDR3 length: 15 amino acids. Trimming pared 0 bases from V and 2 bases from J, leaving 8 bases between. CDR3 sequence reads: CASSLDPGTYNEQFF. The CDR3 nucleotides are TGTGCCAGCAGCTTAGATCCGGGTACCTACAATGAGCAGTTCTTC.

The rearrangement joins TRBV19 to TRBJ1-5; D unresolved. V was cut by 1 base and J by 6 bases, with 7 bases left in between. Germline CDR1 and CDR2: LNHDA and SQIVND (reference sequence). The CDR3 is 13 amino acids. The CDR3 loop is CASSIGRSQPQHF. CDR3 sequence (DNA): TGTGCCAGTAGTATAGGAAGGAGTCAGCCCCAGCATTTT. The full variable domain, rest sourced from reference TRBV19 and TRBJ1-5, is DGGITQSPKYLFRKEGQNVTLSCEQNLNHDAMYWYRQDPGQGLRLIYYSQIVNDFQKGDIAEGYSVSREKKESFPLTVTSAQKNPTAFYLCASSIGRSQPQHFGDGTRLSIL.

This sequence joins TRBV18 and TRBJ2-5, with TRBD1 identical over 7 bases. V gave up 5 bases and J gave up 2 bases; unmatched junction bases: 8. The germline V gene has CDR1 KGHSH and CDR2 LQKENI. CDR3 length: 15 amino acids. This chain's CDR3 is CASSGSTGQQETQYF. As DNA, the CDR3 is TGTGCCAGCTCAGGTTCCACGGGACAGCAAGAGACCCAGTACTTC.

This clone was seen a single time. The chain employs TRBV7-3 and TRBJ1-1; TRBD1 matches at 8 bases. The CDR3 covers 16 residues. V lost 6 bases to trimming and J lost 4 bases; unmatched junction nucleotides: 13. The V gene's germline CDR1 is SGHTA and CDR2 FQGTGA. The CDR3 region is CASRSPGQALGTEAFF. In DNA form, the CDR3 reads TGTGCCAGCAGGTCACCGGGACAGGCGTTGGGCACTGAAGCTTTCTTT.

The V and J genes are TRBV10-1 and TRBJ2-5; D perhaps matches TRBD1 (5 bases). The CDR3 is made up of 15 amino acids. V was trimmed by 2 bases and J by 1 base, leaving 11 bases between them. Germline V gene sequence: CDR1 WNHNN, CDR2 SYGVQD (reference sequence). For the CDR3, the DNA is TGCGCCAGCAGTGAGCGGGCCCAGGGCCAAGAGACCCAGTACTTC. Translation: CASSERAQGQETQYF.

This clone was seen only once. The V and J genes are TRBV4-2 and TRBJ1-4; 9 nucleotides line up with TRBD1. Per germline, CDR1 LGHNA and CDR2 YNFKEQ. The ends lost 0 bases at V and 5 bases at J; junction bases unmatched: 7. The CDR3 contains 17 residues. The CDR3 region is CASSQEGQTGGNEKLFF. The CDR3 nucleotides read TGTGCCAGCAGCCAAGAAGGCCAGACAGGGGGAAATGAAAAACTGTTTTTT.

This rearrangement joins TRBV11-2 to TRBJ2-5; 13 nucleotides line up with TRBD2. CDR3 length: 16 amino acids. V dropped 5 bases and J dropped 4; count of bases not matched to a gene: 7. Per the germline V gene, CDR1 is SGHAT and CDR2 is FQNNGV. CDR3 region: CASSPGTSGTLETQYF. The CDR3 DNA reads TGTGCCAGCAGCCCGGGGACTAGCGGGACTCTAGAGACCCAGTACTTC.